What follows are 19 T cell receptor beta chains derived from one specimen sequenced in a study of technical replicates of blood from several donors. Only in-frame clones appear in the TCRdb table, and some are missing; sequencing was by immunoSEQ multiplex PCR. The sample carries around 57,000 clones, 90% to 95% recorded once. Sequencing was done on a sample of T cells isolated from PBMCs. These receptor sequences come from a human donor in good health.

The rearrangement uses TRBV7-9 and TRBJ2-5, with TRBD2 matching over 12 bases. J gave up 4 bases and V 2 bases, and 11 bases lay outside the gene matches. The CDR3 covers 18 residues. Looked up from germline, CDR1 is SEHNR and CDR2 is FQNEAQ (reference sequence). The CDR3 region has the DNA TGTGCCAGCAGCTTATCTAGCGGGGGGGCCAGAATTCGAGAGACCCAGTACTTC. It codes for CASSLSSGGARIRETQYF.

CDR3 loop: CATRGPGLAPLQTQYF. The CDR3 DNA follows: TGTGCCACCAGGGGTCCCGGACTAGCGCCCCTCCAGACCCAGTACTTC. The chain uses TRBV15 and TRBJ2-5; TRBD2 matches at 9 bases. The CDR3 is 16 residues long. Germline lookup yields CDR1 LNHNV and CDR2 YYDKDF (reference sequence). Trimming removed 6 bases from V and 6 bases from J; junction bases left unmatched: 14.

The CDR3 region has the DNA TGTGCCAGCAGCTTATCACACAACGAGCAGTACTTC. It translates to CASSLSHNEQYF. This sequence joins TRBV7-9 and TRBJ2-7; D is unresolved. V lost 2 bases to trimming and J lost 5 bases, with 7 bases between them. Germline V gives CDR1 SEHNR, CDR2 FQNEAQ (reference sequence). The CDR3 runs 12 residues.

This clone was seen just once. The chain employs TRBV6-5 and TRBJ2-2; the match to TRBD2 covers 9 bases. The germline V gene has CDR1 MNHEY and CDR2 SVGAGI. V lost 4 bases and J lost 5; bases outside the gene matches: 8. The CDR3 totals 16 residues. The CDR3: CASSSPGLAFTGELFF. The DNA for the CDR3 is TGTGCCAGCAGTTCGCCGGGACTAGCCTTTACCGGGGAGCTGTTTTTT.

This clone was detected only once. The chain uses TRBV5-4 and TRBJ2-7, with TRBD2 matching 11 bases. Per germline, CDR1 SGHNT and CDR2 YYREEE (reference sequence). Trimming removed 3 bases from V and 0 bases from J; junction bases left unmatched: 5. The CDR3 consists of 16 residues. DNA of the CDR3: TGTGCCAGCAGCTACCGACTAGCGGGGAGCTCCTACGAGCAGTACTTC. The encoded protein is CASSYRLAGSSYEQYF.

This clone was seen once. The V and J genes are TRBV6-5 and TRBJ1-2, with D perhaps matching TRBD1 (6 bases). The V gene's germline CDR1 is MNHEY and CDR2 SVGAGI. V was pared by 4 bases and J by 5 bases, with 17 bases between. The CDR3 is made up of 15 amino acids. Here the CDR3 reads CASSSKTGPGYGYTF. The CDR3 DNA is TGTGCCAGCAGTTCAAAGACAGGCCCCGGATATGGCTACACCTTC.

CDR3 DNA: TGTGCCAGCAGCCTAGACGGGAATCAGCCCCAGCATTTT. It codes for CASSLDGNQPQHF. V is TRBV7-6 and J is TRBJ1-5, with D unresolved. CDR3 size: 13 residues. CDR1 and CDR2 from the germline V gene are SGHVS and FNYEAQ. Between the trimmed V and J ends, which lost 5 bases and 4 bases, there was a span of 9 bases.

The J gene is TRBJ2-1, the V gene TRBV13; TRBD2 agrees at 8 bases. After removal of 7 bases from V and 5 bases from J, the junction contained 4 bases not matched to a gene. Germline CDR1 reads PRHDT; CDR2 reads FYEKMQ (reference sequence). This CDR3 is built from 13 residues. CDR3 residues: CASKKLADNEQFF. In DNA form, the CDR3 reads TGTGCCAGCAAAAAACTAGCGGACAATGAGCAGTTCTTC.

This clone was picked up one time. The CDR3 loop reads CASKVPGTANTEAFF. The CDR3 nucleotides read TGTGCCAGCAAGGTTCCCGGGACAGCAAACACTGAAGCTTTCTTT. The V gene is TRBV28, the J gene TRBJ1-1; 7 bases match TRBD1. V trimming: 7 bases; J trimming: 2 bases; junction bases outside the gene matches: 10. Germline values: CDR1 MDHEN, CDR2 SYDVKM. The CDR3 has 15 amino acids.

Only one count was recorded for this clone. V is TRBV28 and J is TRBJ1-2; D is uncertain. The CDR3 is made up of 12 amino acids. Trimming shortened V by 5 bases and J by 4 bases, and 8 bases separated the two germline ends. Germline CDR1 is MDHEN and CDR2 is SYDVKM. The CDR3 region is CASSVQIYGYTF. The CDR3 DNA is TGTGCCAGCAGTGTACAGATCTATGGCTACACCTTC.

The J gene is TRBJ1-2, the V gene TRBV14; 7 bases align to TRBD1. The germline V gene encodes CDR1 SGHDN and CDR2 FVKESK. There are 13 residues in the CDR3. The junction had 2 bases not matched to a gene; V was cut back by 3 bases and J by 4 bases. The CDR3 reads CASSQGQLYGYTF. Here the CDR3 DNA reads TGTGCCAGCAGCCAGGGACAGCTCTATGGCTACACCTTC.

This clone has just one count. The chain couples TRBV5-6 to TRBJ1-1; D not resolved. The CDR3 length is 15 residues. V was trimmed by 3 bases and J by 0 bases, leaving 12 bases between them. Looked up from germline, CDR1 is SGHDT and CDR2 is YYEEEE. The CDR3 loop is CASSSFRLLNTEAFF. CDR3 sequence (DNA): TGTGCCAGCAGCTCGTTCCGGTTATTGAACACTGAAGCTTTCTTT.

This chain joins TRBV7-8 and TRBJ2-5, with 8 positions matching TRBD1. The trim removed 5 bases at V and 2 bases at J, leaving 4 bases unmatched. Germline V gene data show CDR1 as SGHVS and CDR2 as FQNEAQ. The CDR3 totals 14 residues. The CDR3 here is CASSARDRQETQYF. CDR3 DNA: TGTGCCAGCAGCGCCCGGGACAGGCAAGAGACCCAGTACTTC.

The chain uses TRBV13 and TRBJ2-7, with 7 nucleotides matching TRBD1. The length of the CDR3 is 15 residues. Germline V gives CDR1 PRHDT, CDR2 FYEKMQ (reference sequence). V was pared by 3 bases and J by 3 bases, with 8 bases of the junction left unmatched. The CDR3 DNA reads as TGTGCCAGCAGCTTCGCCGGGACAGAGAACTACGAGCAGTACTTC. This codes for CASSFAGTENYEQYF.

The CDR3 loop reads CASSSRGLVDTQYF. The CDR3 bases are TGTGCCAGCAGCTCGCGGGGCCTGGTGGATACGCAGTATTTT. The gene calls are TRBV7-2 and TRBJ2-3; D might be TRBD2 (6 bases). Germline V gives CDR1 SGHTA, CDR2 FQGNSA. The CDR3 totals 14 residues. Deletions cut 4 bases from V and 6 bases from J, with 14 bases between. The full variable domain, completed using reference TRBV7-2 and TRBJ2-3, is GAGVSQSPSNKVTEKGKDVELRCDPISGHTALYWYRQSLGQGLEFLIYFQGNSAPDKSGLPSDRFSAERTGGSVSTLTIQRTQQEDSAVYLCASSSRGLVDTQYFGPGTRLTVL.

A single count supports this clone. The V call is TRBV5-1, the J call TRBJ1-1, with TRBD1 matching 7 bases. Germline V gene sequence: CDR1 SGHRS, CDR2 YFSETQ. The V and J ends lost 0 bases and 4 bases, in that order; junction bases with no gene match: 9. CDR3 length: 16 amino acids. CDR3 nucleotides: TGCGCCAGCAGCTTGGGTCAGGGGGTTAGGAGCACTGAAGCTTTCTTT. It specifies CASSLGQGVRSTEAFF. The full variable domain, its missing parts supplied by reference TRBV5-1 and TRBJ1-1, is KAGVTQTPRYLIKTRGQQVTLSCSPISGHRSVSWYQQTPGQGLQFLFEYFSETQRNKGNFPGRFSGRQFSNSRSEMNVSTLELGDSALYLCASSLGQGVRSTEAFFGQGTRLTVV.

This clone was seen a single time. V usage is TRBV5-1 and J usage is TRBJ2-1; 10 bases are shared with TRBD2. V lost 3 bases to trimming and J lost 8 bases; unmatched junction nucleotides: 8. CDR3 length: 15 residues. CDR1 SGHRS and CDR2 YFSETQ come from the germline V gene. The DNA for the CDR3 is TGCGCCAGCAGCTCCAAAACCGGGACTAGCGATGAGCAGTTCTTC. Translated: CASSSKTGTSDEQFF.

The chain joins TRBV29-1 to TRBJ2-3; TRBD1 might be the D (5 bases). The V gene lost 4 bases and the J gene lost 5 bases, with 16 bases spanning the gap. This CDR3 has 14 amino acids. The germline gives CDR1 SQVTM, CDR2 ANQGSEA. CDR3 bases: TGCAGCGTTGGTACAGGCCTCCGCGGAGATACGCAGTATTTT. This encodes CSVGTGLRGDTQYF.

CDR3 in DNA: TGTGCCAGCTCACCAATGGGCGGACAGGGGGCTAAGCAGTTCTTC. Its protein product is CASSPMGGQGAKQFF. This sequence joins TRBV18 and TRBJ2-1; TRBD1 matches at 11 bases. Germline V gene lookup returns CDR1 KGHSH and CDR2 LQKENI. V lost 2 bases and J lost 11; bases outside the gene matches: 8. The length of the CDR3 is 15 residues. Drawing the rest from reference TRBV18 and TRBJ2-1, the complete variable domain is NAGVMQNPRHLVRRRGQEARLRCSPMKGHSHVYWYRQLPEEGLKFMVYLQKENIIDESGMPKERFSAEFPKEGPSILRIQQVVRGDSAAYFCASSPMGGQGAKQFFGPGTRLTVL.